These T cell receptor beta chains were read from a single sample in a study of immune evolution from preneoplasia to lung adenocarcinoma. Sequencing was performed with immunoSEQ multiplex PCR; in TCRdb, only in-frame clones are kept and a portion is missing. The sample holds 39,000 or so clones, roughly 80% seen once. Sequencing was done on a sample of FFPE invasive lung adenocarcinoma tissue. Source of these receptors: a person aged 55-75 years with lung adenocarcinoma. The CDR3 runs from the conserved cysteine through the conserved F or W. Each record gives: D gene, V gene, clone size, J gene, CDR3 DNA, CDR3 protein. The D gene is left open where the match is weak. The size of a clone is reported for some rows only, either as once, few or many, or as a class for expanded clones.

d_gene: -
v_gene: TRBV5-1
abundance: -
j_gene: TRBJ2-2
CDR3nt: TGCGCCAGCAGGGGTAGGGGTGACACCGGGGAGCTGTTTTTT
CDR3aa: CASRGRGDTGELFF

d_gene: -
v_gene: TRBV18
abundance: -
j_gene: TRBJ2-7
CDR3nt: TGTGCCAGCTCACCACGGTACGAGGGCGAGCAGTACTTC
CDR3aa: CASSPRYEGEQYF

d_gene: -
v_gene: TRBV9
abundance: -
j_gene: TRBJ2-1
CDR3nt: TGTGCCAGCAGCGTAGGGGAGACCAATGAGCAGTTCTTC
CDR3aa: CASSVGETNEQFF

d_gene: -
v_gene: TRBV7-9
abundance: -
j_gene: TRBJ2-3
CDR3nt: TGTGCCAGCAGCCTTGAGGGAGCCGGGGTGGCTTTT
CDR3aa: CASSLEGAGVAF

d_gene: -
v_gene: TRBV18
abundance: once
j_gene: TRBJ2-7
CDR3nt: TGTGCCAGCTCACCACGGCCAGGGGGGGGGCCCGAGGGGCAGTACTTC
CDR3aa: CASSPRPGGGPEGQYF

d_gene: -
v_gene: TRBV28
abundance: -
j_gene: TRBJ1-1
CDR3nt: TGTGCCAGCAGTAGGACAGCCACTGAAGCTTTCTTT
CDR3aa: CASSRTATEAFF

d_gene: -
v_gene: TRBV28
abundance: -
j_gene: TRBJ1-2
CDR3nt: TGTGCCAGCAATGGACTCTCCTATGGCTACACCTTC
CDR3aa: CASNGLSYGYTF

d_gene: -
v_gene: TRBV19
abundance: many
j_gene: TRBJ2-6
CDR3nt: TGTGCCACCCAGAAGGTCTCTGGGGCCAACGTCCTGACTTTC
CDR3aa: CATQKVSGANVLTF

d_gene: -
v_gene: TRBV14
abundance: few
j_gene: TRBJ1-2
CDR3nt: TGTGCCAGCAGCTTACGGGTAGGTGCAGCTAACTATGGCTACACCTTC
CDR3aa: CASSLRVGAANYGYTF

d_gene: TRBD2
v_gene: TRBV11-2
abundance: -
j_gene: TRBJ2-1
CDR3nt: TGTGCCAGCAGCTTGTCGGTGGGACTACAATACAATGAGCAGTTCTTC
CDR3aa: CASSLSVGLQYNEQFF

d_gene: -
v_gene: TRBV27
abundance: -
j_gene: TRBJ2-7
CDR3nt: TGTGCCAGCAGTTTATCGAACAGATTCGAGCAGTACTTC
CDR3aa: CASSLSNRFEQYF

d_gene: TRBD1
v_gene: TRBV15
abundance: -
j_gene: TRBJ2-5
CDR3nt: TGTGCCACCAGCAGGGACCCGGGACAGCAAGAGACCCAGTACTTC
CDR3aa: CATSRDPGQQETQYF

d_gene: -
v_gene: TRBV2
abundance: -
j_gene: TRBJ2-6
CDR3nt: TGTGCCAGCAAGTTCTCTGGGGCCAACGTCCTGACTTTC
CDR3aa: CASKFSGANVLTF

d_gene: -
v_gene: TRBV5-1
abundance: few
j_gene: TRBJ2-1
CDR3nt: TGCGCCAGCAGCGCCGACGGGAGCTCCTACAATGAGCAGTTCTTC
CDR3aa: CASSADGSSYNEQFF

d_gene: TRBD1
v_gene: TRBV2
abundance: once
j_gene: TRBJ1-1
CDR3nt: TGTGCCAGCAGCCCCGCCCGGACAGGTCGGAATAAAGCTTTCTTT
CDR3aa: CASSPARTGRNKAFF

d_gene: -
v_gene: TRBV4-2
abundance: -
j_gene: TRBJ2-5
CDR3nt: TGTGCCAGCAGCCAAGACAACCAAGAGACCCAGTACTTC
CDR3aa: CASSQDNQETQYF

d_gene: -
v_gene: TRBV30
abundance: -
j_gene: TRBJ2-7
CDR3nt: TGTGCCTGGAGGGGCCTTGCCTACGAGCAGTACTTC
CDR3aa: CAWRGLAYEQYF

d_gene: -
v_gene: TRBV7-8
abundance: -
j_gene: TRBJ1-1
CDR3nt: TGTGCCAGCAGCTTAGGGGAGAGGGGTTCCGAAGCTTTCTTT
CDR3aa: CASSLGERGSEAFF

d_gene: TRBD1
v_gene: TRBV9
abundance: once
j_gene: TRBJ2-7
CDR3nt: TGTGCCAGCGGATTGAGCTCAGGGGGCTACGAGCAGTACTTC
CDR3aa: CASGLSSGGYEQYF

d_gene: -
v_gene: TRBV5-1
abundance: -
j_gene: TRBJ2-1
CDR3nt: TGCGCCAGCAGCTTGAGTCTTACTACCTACAATGAGCAGTTCTTC
CDR3aa: CASSLSLTTYNEQFF

d_gene: -
v_gene: TRBV30
abundance: -
j_gene: TRBJ1-4
CDR3nt: TGTGCCTGGAGTGTACGGGTTGTCGATGAAAAACTGTTTTTT
CDR3aa: CAWSVRVVDEKLFF

d_gene: -
v_gene: TRBV7-8
abundance: -
j_gene: TRBJ2-7
CDR3nt: TGTGCCAGCAGCCTCGGACAGTACGAGCAGTACTTC
CDR3aa: CASSLGQYEQYF

d_gene: TRBD2
v_gene: TRBV30
abundance: few
j_gene: TRBJ2-5
CDR3nt: TGTGCCTGTCTGCCCCGGAGCGGGAGGGAGCATGAGACCCAGTACTTC
CDR3aa: CACLPRSGREHETQYF

d_gene: -
v_gene: TRBV27
abundance: -
j_gene: TRBJ1-5
CDR3nt: TGTGCCAGCAGTTCGACCCCAGGGTGGGGCGATCAGCCCCAGCATTTT
CDR3aa: CASSSTPGWGDQPQHF

d_gene: -
v_gene: TRBV28
abundance: -
j_gene: TRBJ1-1
CDR3nt: TGTGCCAGCAGTCGCATCTCAGGGGATACTGAAGCTTTCTTT
CDR3aa: CASSRISGDTEAFF

d_gene: TRBD1
v_gene: TRBV7-2
abundance: -
j_gene: TRBJ2-3
CDR3nt: TGTGCCAGCAGCTTAGTGGGTTTGGGGACAGGGAACACAGATACGCAGTATTTT
CDR3aa: CASSLVGLGTGNTDTQYF

d_gene: -
v_gene: TRBV4-2
abundance: -
j_gene: TRBJ2-1
CDR3nt: TGTGCCAGCAGCTTGGGCGGTCTCAGCTCCTACAATGAGCAGTTCTTC
CDR3aa: CASSLGGLSSYNEQFF

d_gene: TRBD2
v_gene: TRBV6-4
abundance: few
j_gene: TRBJ2-5
CDR3nt: TGTGCCAGCAGTCCCGTAGCGGGAGAGGGGGAGACCCAGTACTTC
CDR3aa: CASSPVAGEGETQYF

d_gene: -
v_gene: TRBV9
abundance: once
j_gene: TRBJ1-1
CDR3nt: TGTGCCAGCAGCGTGACGGGGGGCACTGAAGCTTTCTTT
CDR3aa: CASSVTGGTEAFF

d_gene: -
v_gene: TRBV18
abundance: -
j_gene: TRBJ1-4
CDR3nt: TGTGCCAGCTCACCACAGGGGACCACTAATGAAAAACTGTTTTTT
CDR3aa: CASSPQGTTNEKLFF

d_gene: -
v_gene: TRBV14
abundance: few
j_gene: TRBJ1-1
CDR3nt: TGTGCCAGCAGCCAAGGGGGGCGCGCTGAAGCTTTCTTT
CDR3aa: CASSQGGRAEAFF

d_gene: -
v_gene: TRBV28
abundance: -
j_gene: TRBJ2-5
CDR3nt: TGTGCCAGCCGGGGAAACCAGTACCAAGAGACCCAGTACTTC
CDR3aa: CASRGNQYQETQYF

d_gene: -
v_gene: TRBV30
abundance: -
j_gene: TRBJ1-4
CDR3nt: TGTGCCTGGAGTGTAGGGACTAGAACTAATGAAAAACTGTTTTTT
CDR3aa: CAWSVGTRTNEKLFF

d_gene: -
v_gene: TRBV2
abundance: few
j_gene: TRBJ2-7
CDR3nt: TGTGCCAGCCGCACTAGCCGATTCTACGAGCAGTACTTC
CDR3aa: CASRTSRFYEQYF